These 25 T cell receptor beta chains share one sample of origin, sequenced in a study of T cell changes during pregnancy in multiple sclerosis. Here immunoSEQ multiplex PCR was the method, and the copy in TCRdb shows in-frame clones only, minus some. Here the sample spans about 73,000 clones, roughly 90% being singletons. The sample consisted of peripheral blood, taken after pregnancy. Receptors originate from a female donor in good health, enrolled as a control in a pregnancy study.

The chain recombines TRBV7-2 with TRBJ2-1; D not certain. Germline V gene data show CDR1 as SGHTA and CDR2 as FQGNSA. This CDR3 has 15 amino acids. Trimming removed 4 bases at V and 1 base at J, with 11 bases between. CDR3 bases: TGTGCCAGCAGCTCGCAGTGGGCATCCTACAATGAGCAGTTCTTC. This gives the protein CASSSQWASYNEQFF.

The chain is built from TRBV7-7 and TRBJ2-2; TRBD2 is a possible D gene (6 bases). The CDR3 contains 13 residues. Germline V gives CDR1 SSHAT, CDR2 FNYEAQ (reference sequence). The V end lost 5 bases, the J end lost 4 bases, and 8 bases lay between the germline ends. The CDR3 is CASSRETTGELFF. CDR3 bases: TGTGCCAGCAGCCGGGAGACCACCGGGGAGCTGTTTTTT.

CDR3 amino acids: CASSITGTGVNEQFF. CDR3 DNA sequence: TGTGCCAGTAGTATCACCGGGACAGGCGTCAATGAGCAGTTCTTC. This chain connects TRBV19 to TRBJ2-1; 8 bases fit TRBD1. This CDR3 has 15 residues. V was clipped by 3 bases and J by 6 bases; unmatched bases: 7. The germline gives CDR1 LNHDA, CDR2 SQIVND (reference sequence).

In its sample, this clone was seen a few times. The chain recombines TRBV6-6 with TRBJ1-5; 10 nucleotides agree with TRBD1. CDR3 length: 15 residues. From germline, CDR1 is MNHNY and CDR2 SVGAGI (reference sequence). The V and J ends lost 7 bases and 7 bases, in that order; junction bases with no gene match: 10. CDR3 in DNA: TGTGCCAGCACCTCATTGGGACAGGGGTGGCAGCCCCAGCATTTT. Translated, it gives CASTSLGQGWQPQHF.

The V call is TRBV30, the J call TRBJ2-2; 7 bases are a match to TRBD2. This CDR3 is built from 16 residues. Germline V lookup: CDR1 GTSNPN, CDR2 SVGIG (reference sequence). V lost 1 base and J lost 4; bases outside the gene matches: 9. The CDR3 loop is CAWSGGGVRVTGELFF. The CDR3 DNA reads TGTGCCTGGAGTGGGGGGGGAGTAAGGGTCACCGGGGAGCTGTTTTTT.

A note on this clone: Relative to the germline gene, one junction end is altered; a read error may explain this. V and J are TRBV7-7 and TRBJ2-2, with D possibly being TRBD1 (6 bases). This CDR3 contains 15 residues. Germline V lookup: CDR1 SSHAT, CDR2 FNYEAQ (reference sequence). CDR3 residues: CASSPDRSNTGELFF. In DNA, the CDR3 is TGTGCTAGCAGCCCCGACAGGTCGAACACCGGGGAGCTGTTTTTT. Based on the CDR3 plus reference TRBV7-7 and TRBJ2-2, the full variable domain is GAGVSQSPRYKVTKRGQDVTLRCDPISSHATLYWYQQALGQGPEFLTYFNYEAQPDKSGLPSDRFSAERPEGSISTLTIQRTEQRDSAMYRCASSPDRSNTGELFFGEGSRLTVL.

The chain couples TRBV19 to TRBJ1-2; 8 bases are a match to TRBD1. V lost 6 bases, J lost 7 bases, and 4 bases stayed unmatched. CDR1 LNHDA and CDR2 SQIVND come from the germline V gene (reference sequence). This CDR3 is 12 amino acids long. CDR3 in DNA: TGTGCCAGTAGCAGGGGGCATTTTGGCTACACCTTC. Protein product: CASSRGHFGYTF. The full variable domain, rest sourced from reference TRBV19 and TRBJ1-2, is DGGITQSPKYLFRKEGQNVTLSCEQNLNHDAMYWYRQDPGQGLRLIYYSQIVNDFQKGDIAEGYSVSREKKESFPLTVTSAQKNPTAFYLCASSRGHFGYTFGSGTRLTVV.

The chain has TRBV5-1 and TRBJ2-1; 7 nucleotides line up with TRBD2. This CDR3 contains 17 residues. CDR1 and CDR2 (germline): SGHRS, YFSETQ. Unmatched junction bases numbered 6, after V lost 0 bases and J lost 0 bases. DNA of the CDR3: TGCGCCAGCAGCTTGGGACTAGCTGCCGGCTCCTACAATGAGCAGTTCTTC. Encoded protein: CASSLGLAAGSYNEQFF.

The chain has TRBV27 and TRBJ2-3, with no clear D. Between the trimmed V and J ends, which lost 5 bases and 0 bases, there was a span of 6 bases. The CDR3 consists of 13 residues. Germline V lookup: CDR1 MNHEY, CDR2 SMNVEV (reference sequence). In nucleotides, the CDR3 is TGTGCCAGCAGTACGGTTAGCACAGATACGCAGTATTTT. It specifies CASSTVSTDTQYF.

The chain has TRBV5-6 and TRBJ2-1, with D maybe TRBD2 (5 bases). CDR1 is SGHDT and CDR2 is YYEEEE in the germline V gene. V lost 1 base and J lost 8, with 13 bases in between. This CDR3 spans 14 amino acids. The CDR3 DNA is TGTGCCAGCAGCTTGTTAGCGTCGGTCTATGAGCAGTTCTTC. Its protein product is CASSLLASVYEQFF.

This chain links TRBV5-1 with TRBJ2-7; 7 bases agree with TRBD2. The V and J ends lost 0 bases and 6 bases, in that order; junction bases with no gene match: 3. CDR3 size: 13 residues. Per germline, CDR1 SGHRS and CDR2 YFSETQ. The CDR3 DNA sequence: TGCGCCAGCAGCTTGGAACTAGCGTTCGAGCAGTACTTC. It encodes CASSLELAFEQYF.

The rearrangement links TRBV13 to TRBJ1-1; perhaps TRBD1 as D (5 bases). With 6 bases removed from V and 6 bases from J, the gap between germline ends came to 14 bases. Germline V gene lookup returns CDR1 PRHDT and CDR2 FYEKMQ (reference sequence). The CDR3 has 13 residues. Here the CDR3 reads CASRYDSGPEAFF. CDR3 DNA: TGTGCCAGCAGGTACGACAGTGGGCCTGAAGCTTTCTTT.

This clone was observed a few times. V and J are TRBV15 and TRBJ1-1; D not resolved. Trimming took off 0 bases at V and 1 base at J, with 6 bases between the two ends. Germline V lookup: CDR1 LNHNV, CDR2 YYDKDF (reference sequence). This CDR3 is built from 14 residues. In DNA, the CDR3 is TGTGCCACCAGCAGAGACCCAGGGAACACTGAAGCTTTCTTT. It codes for CATSRDPGNTEAFF.

The V call is TRBV12-5, the J call TRBJ1-1, with D perhaps TRBD1 (5 bases). Per the germline V gene, CDR1 is LGHNT and CDR2 is FRNRAP. The germline V and J ends were trimmed by 5 bases and 3 bases, with 13 bases remaining between them. The CDR3 length is 14 residues. The CDR3: CASGNYRGDTEAFF. The CDR3 DNA follows: TGTGCTAGTGGTAATTATCGGGGGGACACTGAAGCTTTCTTT. Variable domain in full (rest from reference TRBV12-5 and TRBJ1-1): DARVTQTPRHKVTEMGQEVTMRCQPILGHNTVFWYRQTMMQGLELLAYFRNRAPLDDSGMPKDRFSAEMPDATLATLKIQPSEPRDSAVYFCASGNYRGDTEAFFGQGTRLTVV.

This chain uses TRBV25-1 with TRBJ2-4; 8 bases match TRBD2. J lost 1 base, V lost 4 bases, and 9 bases had no gene match. The CDR3 is 17 residues long. Germline V CDR1 and CDR2: MGHDK, SYGVNS. CDR3 in DNA: TGTGCCAGCAGTGGGACTAGCCCGGAGGGTGCCAAAAACATTCAGTACTTC. It is translated as CASSGTSPEGAKNIQYF.

This clone was detected only a few times. This chain uses TRBV11-2 with TRBJ1-6; D ambiguous. Germline values: CDR1 SGHAT, CDR2 FQNNGV. The CDR3 is 14 residues long. With 5 bases removed from V and 10 bases from J, the gap between germline ends came to 15 bases. Here the CDR3 DNA reads TGTGCCAGCAGCGAGGTCCGGAGAGGGTCACCCCTCCACTTT. Translating gives CASSEVRRGSPLHF. Full variable domain (rest looked up from reference TRBV11-2 and TRBJ1-6): EAGVAQSPRYKIIEKRQSVAFWCNPISGHATLYWYQQILGQGPKLLIQFQNNGVVDDSQLPKDRFSAERLKGVDSTLKIQPAKLEDSAVYLCASSEVRRGSPLHFGNGTRLTVT.

The chain recombines TRBV18 with TRBJ2-5, with D possibly TRBD2 on 6 matching bases. V was pared by 3 bases and J by 3 bases, with 8 bases between. CDR3 length: 13 amino acids. Per germline, CDR1 KGHSH and CDR2 LQKENI. The CDR3 nucleotides read TGTGCCAGCTCACCGGGACTTGAAGAGACCCAGTACTTC. This translates into CASSPGLEETQYF.

This chain links TRBV14 with TRBJ1-2; 8 nucleotides match TRBD1. Germline assignment: CDR1 SGHDN and CDR2 FVKESK. The V segment lost 1 base and the J segment 8 bases; nucleotides outside the gene matches: 15. The CDR3 is 17 amino acids. The CDR3 nucleotides are TGTGCCAGCAGCCAAGTGCCCCCAGGACAGGGTGGCAGAGGCTACACCTTC. It encodes CASSQVPPGQGGRGYTF.

The chain combines TRBV7-2 with TRBJ1-1; 8 bases map to TRBD1. V lost 1 base to trimming and J lost 6 bases; unmatched junction nucleotides: 7. Germline V gene lookup returns CDR1 SGHTA and CDR2 FQGNSA. CDR3 length: 15 amino acids. The CDR3 DNA reads TGTGCCAGCAGCTTAGTATCGACAGGGGTGGCTGAAGCTTTCTTT. Amino acid sequence: CASSLVSTGVAEAFF.

CDR3 loop: CASSALGPGVINTDTQYF. CDR3 nucleotide sequence: TGTGCCAGCAGCGCGCTAGGTCCGGGAGTGATAAACACAGATACGCAGTATTTT. The chain uses TRBV9 and TRBJ2-3; D possibly corresponds to TRBD2 (6 bases). CDR3 length equals 18 residues. In germline, CDR1 is SGDLS, CDR2 YYNGEE. The V end lost 3 bases, the J end lost 2 bases, and 22 bases lay between the germline ends. The full variable domain, rest sourced from reference TRBV9 and TRBJ2-3, is DSGVTQTPKHLITATGQRVTLRCSPRSGDLSVYWYQQSLDQGLQFLIQYYNGEERAKGNILERFSAQQFPDLHSELNLSSLELGDSALYFCASSALGPGVINTDTQYFGPGTRLTVL.

The rearrangement joins TRBV5-6 to TRBJ2-1; 12 bases line up with TRBD2. The CDR3 runs to 16 residues. The V and J ends lost 4 bases and 8 bases, in that order; junction bases with no gene match: 10. CDR1 is SGHDT and CDR2 is YYEEEE in the germline V gene. The CDR3 DNA follows: TGTGCCAGCAGCCCGCCGGGACTAGCGGGTTTCCATGAGCAGTTCTTC. It yields the protein CASSPPGLAGFHEQFF.

The V call is TRBV2, the J call TRBJ2-4; 11 bases are shared with TRBD2. V dropped 5 bases and J dropped 1; count of bases not matched to a gene: 1. This CDR3 region has 15 residues. CDR1 is SNHLY and CDR2 is FYNNEI in the germline V gene. The CDR3 nucleotides read TGTGCCAGCAGTTCTAGCGGGGGGGCCAAAAACATTCAGTACTTC. It encodes CASSSSGGAKNIQYF.

This chain links TRBV6-4 with TRBJ1-1, with a weak D call TRBD1 (5 bases). The CDR3 length is 14 residues. Trimming cost V 5 bases and J 5 bases, with 15 bases left between them. The germline V gene has CDR1 MRHNA and CDR2 SNTAGT. The CDR3 sequence is CASSLEVGQTEAFF. In DNA, the CDR3 is TGTGCCAGCAGTCTTGAGGTGGGGCAGACTGAAGCTTTCTTT.

The rearrangement joins TRBV27 to TRBJ2-7, with D perhaps matching TRBD2 (7 bases). Germline CDR1 and CDR2: MNHEY and SMNVEV (reference sequence). The V gene lost 7 bases and the J gene lost 3 bases, with 13 bases spanning the gap. This CDR3 region has 13 residues. The CDR3 loop is CASKGGGGYEQYF. CDR3 DNA: TGTGCCAGCAAAGGGGGGGGAGGCTACGAGCAGTACTTC.

The J gene is TRBJ2-3, the V gene TRBV5-1, with D uncertain. The CDR3 loop spans 15 amino acids. Trimming removed 0 bases from V and 2 bases from J, with 10 bases in between. From germline, CDR1 is SGHRS and CDR2 YFSETQ. CDR3 nucleotide sequence: TGCGCCAGCAGCTTGGACGGAGTTTACACAGATACGCAGTATTTT. Translated: CASSLDGVYTDTQYF. Variable domain in full (rest from reference TRBV5-1 and TRBJ2-3): KAGVTQTPRYLIKTRGQQVTLSCSPISGHRSVSWYQQTPGQGLQFLFEYFSETQRNKGNFPGRFSGRQFSNSRSEMNVSTLELGDSALYLCASSLDGVYTDTQYFGPGTRLTVL.